These 3 T cell receptor beta chains originate from one sample sequenced in a study of regulatory T cells in long-lasting Graves disease. Building the TCR beta libraries relied on iRepertoire HTBI primers, and CDR3 regions underwent Arm-PCR. TCRdb processed the multiplex PCR reads anew with MiXCR; each CDR3 protein has one entry. The sample consists of hundreds of thousands of distinct CDR3 sequences, roughly a sixth of them appearing once. Regarding time point: newly diagnosed GD, antithyroid drugs for less than 3 months. Making the TCR library involved RNA that had been extracted from PBMCs. The same specimen was also included in a second study, on T cells in Graves' hyperthyroidism and ophthalmopathy.

Sequencing was performed on peripheral blood mononuclear cells (PBMCs), taken at new diagnosis, from a patient treated with antithyroid drugs. These receptors came from a man aged 18 to 30 with Graves disease.

This clonotype showed up many times. The chain's CDR3 is CASSGGGNTEAFF. CDR3 nucleotide sequence: TGTGCCAGCAGCGGAGGGGGCAACACTGAAGCTTTCTTT. The chain is built from TRBV7-3 and TRBJ1-1; 7 bases are a match to TRBD1. The junction had 2 bases not matched to a gene; V was cut back by 5 bases and J by 2 bases. In germline, CDR1 is SGHTA, CDR2 FQGTGA. There are 13 residues in the CDR3.

This clonotype was found many times. V gene TRBV28 combines with J gene TRBJ2-5, with D possibly TRBD2 on 6 matching bases. Germline V gene sequence: CDR1 MDHEN, CDR2 SYDVKM. Between the trimmed V and J ends, which lost 4 bases and 5 bases, there was a span of 11 bases. This CDR3 is 13 amino acids long. CDR3 in amino acids: CASSSGGEETQYF. Written as DNA, the CDR3 is TGTGCCAGCAGTTCAGGAGGGGAGGAGACCCAGTACTTC.

Only a few counts were recorded for this clonotype. CDR3 region: CASSPRSGGSSYNEQFF. The CDR3 DNA reads as TGTGCCAGCTCACCACGGTCGGGGGGGAGCTCCTACAATGAGCAGTTCTTC. The gene calls are TRBV18 and TRBJ2-1; the match to TRBD2 covers 8 bases. The V and J ends lost 1 base and 0 bases, in that order; junction bases with no gene match: 5. The CDR3 contains 17 residues. The germline V gene has CDR1 KGHSH and CDR2 LQKENI.